Listed below are T cell receptor beta chains from one sample, sequenced in a study of OX40 agonist ivuxolimab in advanced cancers. Clones were read by immunoSEQ multiplex PCR, and TCRdb kept only the in-frame ones, dropping some. The sample lists about 85,000 clones; about 88% were seen once. Sequenced here: CD4+ or CD8+ T cells sorted from blood, sampled in a trial of the OX40 agonist ivuxolimab. All receptors derive from an adult with an advanced solid tumor such as melanoma, head and neck, liver or kidney cancer. CDR3s include the opening cysteine and the closing phenylalanine or tryptophan. The D gene is left open where the match is weak. Not all rows give a size; the values are once, few, many and, for expanded clones, a class.

CDR3 protein: CASSASGGRGELFF; CDR3 DNA: TGTGCCAGCAGTGCCTCGGGAGGGCGTGGGGAGCTGTTTTTT; D gene: TRBD2; J gene: TRBJ2-2; clone size: NA; CDR3 length: 14; V gene: TRBV6-1
CDR3 protein: CASGPGIDTQYF; CDR3 DNA: TGTGCCAGCGGACCGGGGATAGATACGCAGTATTTT; D gene: NA; J gene: TRBJ2-3; clone size: NA; CDR3 length: 12; V gene: TRBV5-8
CDR3 protein: CACSLGSYEQYF; CDR3 DNA: TGTGCCTGCAGCTTGGGAAGCTACGAGCAGTACTTC; D gene: NA; J gene: TRBJ2-7; clone size: NA; CDR3 length: 12; V gene: TRBV11-2
CDR3 protein: CASSPGDREETQYF; CDR3 DNA: TGTGCCAGCAGCCCCGGGGACAGGGAAGAGACCCAGTACTTC; D gene: TRBD1; J gene: TRBJ2-5; clone size: NA; CDR3 length: 14; V gene: TRBV5-6
CDR3 protein: CASSSDFNYNEQFF; CDR3 DNA: TGTGCCAGTAGTTCAGATTTCAACTACAATGAGCAGTTCTTC; D gene: NA; J gene: TRBJ2-1; clone size: NA; CDR3 length: 14; V gene: TRBV19
CDR3 protein: CASSGTGTVQPQHF; CDR3 DNA: TGTGCCAGCTCCGGGACAGGCACCGTTCAGCCCCAGCATTTT; D gene: TRBD1; J gene: TRBJ1-5; clone size: NA; CDR3 length: 14; V gene: TRBV25-1
CDR3 protein: CASSLWGPGTGNTIYF; CDR3 DNA: TGTGCCAGCAGCCTTTGGGGTCCTGGAACTGGAAACACCATATATTTT; D gene: NA; J gene: TRBJ1-3; clone size: NA; CDR3 length: 16; V gene: TRBV5-6
CDR3 protein: CASSPSGSSYEQYF; CDR3 DNA: TGTGCCAGCAGTCCTAGCGGGAGCTCCTACGAGCAGTACTTC; D gene: TRBD2; J gene: TRBJ2-7; clone size: NA; CDR3 length: 14; V gene: TRBV7-2
CDR3 protein: CASGRTGASPNTEAFF; CDR3 DNA: TGTGCCTCCGGTCGGACAGGGGCTTCTCCGAACACTGAAGCTTTCTTT; D gene: TRBD1; J gene: TRBJ1-1; clone size: NA; CDR3 length: 16; V gene: TRBV2
CDR3 protein: CASSEKSVTPYEQYF; CDR3 DNA: TGTGCCAGTAGTGAAAAGAGCGTTACCCCCTACGAGCAGTACTTC; D gene: NA; J gene: TRBJ2-7; clone size: NA; CDR3 length: 15; V gene: TRBV19
CDR3 protein: CASSEGTANYGYTF; CDR3 DNA: TGTGCCAGCAGTGAAGGGACAGCTAACTATGGCTACACCTTC; D gene: NA; J gene: TRBJ1-2; clone size: NA; CDR3 length: 14; V gene: TRBV6-1
CDR3 protein: CASSQDLVGAGETQYF; CDR3 DNA: TGTGCCAGCAGCCAAGATCTGGTGGGAGCTGGTGAGACCCAGTACTTC; D gene: NA; J gene: TRBJ2-5; clone size: NA; CDR3 length: 16; V gene: TRBV4-2
CDR3 protein: CAWKVVAANTGELFF; CDR3 DNA: TGTGCCTGGAAGGTCGTTGCGGCGAACACCGGGGAGCTGTTTTTT; D gene: NA; J gene: TRBJ2-2; clone size: NA; CDR3 length: 15; V gene: TRBV30
CDR3 protein: CASSYSDIEGETQYF; CDR3 DNA: TGTGCCAGCAGTTACTCTGATATCGAGGGAGAGACCCAGTACTTC; D gene: NA; J gene: TRBJ2-5; clone size: NA; CDR3 length: 15; V gene: TRBV6-6
CDR3 protein: CASRARGNQPQHF; CDR3 DNA: TGTGCCAGCAGGGCTAGGGGCAATCAGCCCCAGCATTTT; D gene: NA; J gene: TRBJ1-5; clone size: NA; CDR3 length: 13; V gene: TRBV2
CDR3 protein: CASSLSGGGTDTQYF; CDR3 DNA: TGTGCCAGCAGCCTCTCGGGGGGGGGCACAGATACGCAGTATTTT; D gene: TRBD2; J gene: TRBJ2-3; clone size: once; CDR3 length: 15; V gene: TRBV11-3
CDR3 protein: CASSMLIAEDGGTDTQYF; CDR3 DNA: TGTGCCAGCAGTATGCTCATAGCGGAGGACGGGGGCACAGATACGCAGTATTTT; D gene: NA; J gene: TRBJ2-3; clone size: few; CDR3 length: 18; V gene: TRBV5-6
CDR3 protein: CAISPLAGGTDTQYF; CDR3 DNA: TGTGCCATCTCCCCCCTCGCAGGGGGCACAGATACGCAGTATTTT; D gene: NA; J gene: TRBJ2-3; clone size: NA; CDR3 length: 15; V gene: TRBV10-3
CDR3 protein: CASSESQGRGYTF; CDR3 DNA: TGTGCCAGCAGTGAAAGCCAGGGGAGAGGCTACACCTTC; D gene: NA; J gene: TRBJ1-2; clone size: many; CDR3 length: 13; V gene: TRBV2
CDR3 protein: CASSLREFSDEQFF; CDR3 DNA: TGTGCCAGCAGCTTAAGGGAGTTTAGTGATGAGCAGTTCTTC; D gene: NA; J gene: TRBJ2-1; clone size: NA; CDR3 length: 14; V gene: TRBV7-3
CDR3 protein: CAWVRQGGSYNEQFF; CDR3 DNA: TGTGCCTGGGTGAGACAGGGGGGCTCCTACAATGAGCAGTTCTTC; D gene: TRBD1; J gene: TRBJ2-1; clone size: NA; CDR3 length: 15; V gene: TRBV30
CDR3 protein: CASNAGLGDEKLFF; CDR3 DNA: TGTGCCAGCAACGCGGGACTCGGTGATGAAAAACTGTTTTTT; D gene: NA; J gene: TRBJ1-4; clone size: NA; CDR3 length: 14; V gene: TRBV7-9
CDR3 protein: CASSQEMADQETQYF; CDR3 DNA: TGCGCCAGCAGCCAAGAAATGGCAGACCAAGAGACCCAGTACTTC; D gene: NA; J gene: TRBJ2-5; clone size: NA; CDR3 length: 15; V gene: TRBV4-3
CDR3 protein: CASSEYKAGAVDTQYF; CDR3 DNA: TGTGCCAGCAGTGAATATAAGGCGGGAGCGGTAGATACGCAGTATTTT; D gene: TRBD2; J gene: TRBJ2-3; clone size: NA; CDR3 length: 16; V gene: TRBV25-1
CDR3 protein: CASRRGTGGWSNQPQHF; CDR3 DNA: TGTGCCAGCAGACGTGGGACAGGGGGCTGGAGCAATCAGCCCCAGCATTTT; D gene: TRBD1; J gene: TRBJ1-5; clone size: NA; CDR3 length: 17; V gene: TRBV5-8
CDR3 protein: CASSLVDKYEQYF; CDR3 DNA: TGTGCCAGCAGTTTAGTGGACAAGTACGAGCAGTACTTC; D gene: NA; J gene: TRBJ2-7; clone size: NA; CDR3 length: 13; V gene: TRBV27
CDR3 protein: CASSPGRDYEQYF; CDR3 DNA: TGTGCCAGCTCACCCGGACGGGACTACGAGCAGTACTTC; D gene: NA; J gene: TRBJ2-7; clone size: NA; CDR3 length: 13; V gene: TRBV18
CDR3 protein: CASSLAQGASPLHF; CDR3 DNA: TGTGCCAGCAGCCTAGCCCAGGGGGCATCACCCCTCCACTTT; D gene: TRBD1; J gene: TRBJ1-6; clone size: NA; CDR3 length: 14; V gene: TRBV9
CDR3 protein: CASSAQGAGEAFF; CDR3 DNA: TGTGCCAGCAGCGCCCAGGGGGCCGGTGAAGCTTTCTTT; D gene: TRBD1; J gene: TRBJ1-1; clone size: NA; CDR3 length: 13; V gene: TRBV7-3
CDR3 protein: CASSPGSWKTQYF; CDR3 DNA: TGTGCCAGCAGCCCCGGGTCCTGGAAGACCCAGTACTTC; D gene: NA; J gene: TRBJ2-5; clone size: NA; CDR3 length: 13; V gene: TRBV7-9
CDR3 protein: CASSLYTGGVQPQHF; CDR3 DNA: TGCGCCAGCAGCTTGTATACAGGGGGCGTTCAGCCCCAGCATTTT; D gene: TRBD1; J gene: TRBJ1-5; clone size: NA; CDR3 length: 15; V gene: TRBV5-1
CDR3 protein: CASSFDSYSNQPQHF; CDR3 DNA: TGTGCCAGCAGTTTCGACAGCTATAGCAATCAGCCCCAGCATTTT; D gene: NA; J gene: TRBJ1-5; clone size: NA; CDR3 length: 15; V gene: TRBV27
CDR3 protein: CASSTPEGTNTGELFF; CDR3 DNA: TGTGCCAGCAGTACACCCGAAGGAACGAACACCGGGGAGCTGTTTTTT; D gene: NA; J gene: TRBJ2-2; clone size: NA; CDR3 length: 16; V gene: TRBV7-9
CDR3 protein: CASRAGVQETQYF; CDR3 DNA: TGTGCCAGCAGGGCCGGGGTACAAGAGACCCAGTACTTC; D gene: NA; J gene: TRBJ2-5; clone size: NA; CDR3 length: 13; V gene: TRBV25-1
CDR3 protein: CATDRGPNLGNEQFF; CDR3 DNA: TGTGCCACAGACAGGGGACCTAATTTGGGGAATGAGCAGTTCTTC; D gene: TRBD1; J gene: TRBJ2-1; clone size: NA; CDR3 length: 15; V gene: TRBV7-3
CDR3 protein: CASSPNRGGETQYF; CDR3 DNA: TGTGCCAGCAGCCCGAACAGGGGTGGAGAGACCCAGTACTTC; D gene: TRBD1; J gene: TRBJ2-5; clone size: once; CDR3 length: 14; V gene: TRBV7-7
CDR3 protein: CASSAQGIGLNYGYTF; CDR3 DNA: TGCGCCAGCAGCGCGCAGGGTATCGGCCTTAACTATGGCTACACCTTC; D gene: NA; J gene: TRBJ1-2; clone size: NA; CDR3 length: 16; V gene: TRBV5-1
CDR3 protein: CASSDLSGSMQAGTDTQYF; CDR3 DNA: TGTGCCAGCAGTGATCTTTCGGGGTCGATGCAAGCCGGCACAGATACGCAGTATTTT; D gene: NA; J gene: TRBJ2-3; clone size: NA; CDR3 length: 19; V gene: TRBV2
CDR3 protein: CATQWRGNQPQHF; CDR3 DNA: TGTGCCACCCAGTGGAGGGGCAATCAGCCCCAGCATTTT; D gene: NA; J gene: TRBJ1-5; clone size: few; CDR3 length: 13; V gene: TRBV28
CDR3 protein: CASSLVGANTEAFF; CDR3 DNA: TGTGCCAGCAGTTTAGTGGGGGCGAACACTGAAGCTTTCTTT; D gene: NA; J gene: TRBJ1-1; clone size: NA; CDR3 length: 14; V gene: TRBV28
CDR3 protein: CASSQDRGRGGETQYF; CDR3 DNA: TGCGCCAGCAGCCAAGATCGAGGGAGGGGTGGGGAGACCCAGTACTTC; D gene: TRBD2; J gene: TRBJ2-5; clone size: medium-sized; CDR3 length: 16; V gene: TRBV4-3
CDR3 protein: CASSSDEWEGYGYTF; CDR3 DNA: TGCGCCAGCAGCTCGGATGAGTGGGAGGGCTATGGCTACACCTTC; D gene: NA; J gene: TRBJ1-2; clone size: NA; CDR3 length: 15; V gene: TRBV10-2
CDR3 protein: CASRKWDTQYF; CDR3 DNA: TGTGCCAGCAGAAAGTGGGATACGCAGTATTTT; D gene: NA; J gene: TRBJ2-3; clone size: NA; CDR3 length: 11; V gene: TRBV6-1
CDR3 protein: CASSPLLNRQGSTDTQYF; CDR3 DNA: TGTGCCAGCTCACCACTTTTAAACCGACAGGGAAGCACAGATACGCAGTATTTT; D gene: TRBD1; J gene: TRBJ2-3; clone size: NA; CDR3 length: 18; V gene: TRBV18
CDR3 protein: CASSDTTGTELNTEAFF; CDR3 DNA: TGTGCCAGCAGCGATACAACCGGGACAGAACTGAACACTGAAGCTTTCTTT; D gene: TRBD1; J gene: TRBJ1-1; clone size: NA; CDR3 length: 17; V gene: TRBV9
CDR3 protein: CASSFTGAANEQFF; CDR3 DNA: TGTGCCAGCAGCTTTACGGGAGCGGCCAATGAGCAGTTCTTC; D gene: NA; J gene: TRBJ2-1; clone size: NA; CDR3 length: 14; V gene: TRBV7-9
CDR3 protein: CATSDGSGGYNEQFF; CDR3 DNA: TGTGCCACCAGCGACGGGTCGGGGGGGTACAATGAGCAGTTCTTC; D gene: TRBD2; J gene: TRBJ2-1; clone size: NA; CDR3 length: 15; V gene: TRBV15
CDR3 protein: CASSLYYSNQPQHF; CDR3 DNA: TGTGCCAGCAGCTTATACTATAGCAATCAGCCCCAGCATTTT; D gene: NA; J gene: TRBJ1-5; clone size: NA; CDR3 length: 14; V gene: TRBV7-2
CDR3 protein: CASSRRDVGNTIYF; CDR3 DNA: TGTGCCAGCAGTCGACGGGACGTAGGAAACACCATATATTTT; D gene: NA; J gene: TRBJ1-3; clone size: NA; CDR3 length: 14; V gene: TRBV2
CDR3 protein: CASAPGTPPGELFF; CDR3 DNA: TGCGCCAGCGCCCCTGGGACTCCCCCCGGGGAGCTGTTTTTT; D gene: NA; J gene: TRBJ2-2; clone size: few; CDR3 length: 14; V gene: TRBV5-1
CDR3 protein: CASSRQVSNEQFF; CDR3 DNA: TGTGCCAGCAGCCGACAGGTTTCGAATGAGCAGTTCTTC; D gene: NA; J gene: TRBJ2-1; clone size: NA; CDR3 length: 13; V gene: TRBV5-4
CDR3 protein: CASSDSGTGPTDTQYF; CDR3 DNA: TGTGCCAGCAGCGATTCCGGGACAGGACCCACAGATACGCAGTATTTT; D gene: TRBD1; J gene: TRBJ2-3; clone size: NA; CDR3 length: 16; V gene: TRBV7-8
CDR3 protein: CAISEPGTGTGELFF; CDR3 DNA: TGTGCCATCAGTGAACCCGGGACAGGCACCGGGGAGCTGTTTTTT; D gene: TRBD1; J gene: TRBJ2-2; clone size: NA; CDR3 length: 15; V gene: TRBV10-3
CDR3 protein: CASSFTGIFVGNTIYF; CDR3 DNA: TGCGCCAGCAGCTTCACAGGGATTTTCGTTGGAAACACCATATATTTT; D gene: NA; J gene: TRBJ1-3; clone size: NA; CDR3 length: 16; V gene: TRBV5-1
CDR3 protein: CASSLVSDQETQYF; CDR3 DNA: TGTGCCAGCAGCTTGGTAAGCGACCAAGAGACCCAGTACTTC; D gene: NA; J gene: TRBJ2-5; clone size: NA; CDR3 length: 14; V gene: TRBV5-6